The rows below give T cell receptor beta chains drawn from one sample of a study of beta chain features in type 1 diabetes. Some clones are missing from TCRdb's copy, which holds only in-frame ones; the method was immunoSEQ multiplex PCR. This sample has some 370,000 clones, with roughly a tenth found just once. Input material: central memory CD4+ T cells from blood. These receptor sequences come from a man aged 25-45 years with type 1 diabetes. Each CDR3 is given with its conserved first and last residue. The D gene is left open where the match is weak. Rows may omit the clone size; those that give it use once, few, many or a size class.

v_call: TRBV6-6
j_call: TRBJ2-7
d_call: TRBD1
clone_size: -
cdr3_nt: TGTGCCAGCAGTTACTCCGGGACAGATGCCTACGAGCAGTACTTC
cdr3_aa: CASSYSGTDAYEQYF

v_call: TRBV5-5
j_call: TRBJ1-5
d_call: -
clone_size: few
cdr3_nt: TGTGCCAGCAGCCCTAGGCAGGGGAGCAATCAGCCCCAGCATTTT
cdr3_aa: CASSPRQGSNQPQHF

v_call: TRBV7-9
j_call: TRBJ2-3
d_call: -
clone_size: many
cdr3_nt: TGTGCCAGCGCGCCCCGGGGAGCAGGGGCGGATACGCAGTATTTT
cdr3_aa: CASAPRGAGADTQYF

v_call: TRBV29-1
j_call: TRBJ2-3
d_call: -
clone_size: few
cdr3_nt: TGCAGCGTTGGGCAGGGGTTCACAGATACGCAGTATTTT
cdr3_aa: CSVGQGFTDTQYF

v_call: TRBV5-4
j_call: TRBJ2-1
d_call: -
clone_size: many
cdr3_nt: TGTGCCAGCAGCTTCAATCAGGGTCTAGGAGAGCAGTTCTTC
cdr3_aa: CASSFNQGLGEQFF

v_call: TRBV6-5
j_call: TRBJ2-3
d_call: -
clone_size: -
cdr3_nt: TGTGCCAGCAGTTGGGGTGATACGCAGTATTTT
cdr3_aa: CASSWGDTQYF

v_call: TRBV2
j_call: TRBJ1-4
d_call: -
clone_size: -
cdr3_nt: TGTGCCAGCAGCCCCAGGGATGAAAAACTGTTTTTT
cdr3_aa: CASSPRDEKLFF

v_call: TRBV2
j_call: TRBJ2-2
d_call: TRBD1
clone_size: -
cdr3_nt: TGTGCCAGCCTCCGGGACAGGGATAACACCGGGGAGCTGTTTTTT
cdr3_aa: CASLRDRDNTGELFF

v_call: TRBV7-7
j_call: TRBJ2-3
d_call: -
clone_size: -
cdr3_nt: TGTGCCAGCAGCCCCCTACAGGGCACAGATACGCAGTATTTT
cdr3_aa: CASSPLQGTDTQYF

v_call: TRBV2
j_call: TRBJ2-7
d_call: -
clone_size: -
cdr3_nt: TGTGCCAGCGCCTTTCAACCCGGCTCCTACGAGCAGTACTTC
cdr3_aa: CASAFQPGSYEQYF

v_call: TRBV5-1
j_call: TRBJ2-1
d_call: TRBD1
clone_size: many
cdr3_nt: TGCGCCAGCATCCAAGGACAGGCCGGGAATGAGCAGTTCTTC
cdr3_aa: CASIQGQAGNEQFF

v_call: TRBV11-3
j_call: TRBJ2-1
d_call: TRBD2
clone_size: -
cdr3_nt: TGTGCCAGCAGCTCTCGGAGTAGCGGGACTTACAATGAGCAGTTCTTC
cdr3_aa: CASSSRSSGTYNEQFF

v_call: TRBV29-1
j_call: TRBJ2-7
d_call: -
clone_size: few
cdr3_nt: TGCAGCTCCACTGGACAAAACTACGAGCAGTACTTC
cdr3_aa: CSSTGQNYEQYF

v_call: TRBV5-1
j_call: TRBJ2-7
d_call: TRBD2
clone_size: few
cdr3_nt: TGCGCCAGCAGCTTTACTAGCGGAAGCTCCTACGAGCAGTACTTC
cdr3_aa: CASSFTSGSSYEQYF

v_call: TRBV5-1
j_call: TRBJ2-1
d_call: TRBD2
clone_size: -
cdr3_nt: TGCGCCAGCACCTTAATAGCGGGAGGGGACAATGAGCAGTTCTTC
cdr3_aa: CASTLIAGGDNEQFF

v_call: TRBV6-5
j_call: TRBJ2-1
d_call: TRBD2
clone_size: -
cdr3_nt: TGTGCCAGCAGTTCGCAGCGGGAAGAGCAGTTCTTC
cdr3_aa: CASSSQREEQFF

v_call: TRBV29-1
j_call: TRBJ2-7
d_call: -
clone_size: few
cdr3_nt: TGCAGCGTCCCATCGGACAGCTCCTACGAGCAGTACTTC
cdr3_aa: CSVPSDSSYEQYF

v_call: TRBV19
j_call: TRBJ2-4
d_call: -
clone_size: -
cdr3_nt: TGTGCCAGTAGTATCCCCAGACTAGAAAACATTCAGTACTTC
cdr3_aa: CASSIPRLENIQYF

v_call: TRBV28
j_call: TRBJ2-1
d_call: -
clone_size: few
cdr3_nt: TGTGCCAGCAGTTCGGTTTTAGCGCCATGGGGTTACAATGAGCAGTTCTTC
cdr3_aa: CASSSVLAPWGYNEQFF

v_call: TRBV20-1
j_call: TRBJ2-7
d_call: -
clone_size: few
cdr3_nt: TGCAGTGCCCTGGACTCCTACGAGCAGTACTTC
cdr3_aa: CSALDSYEQYF

v_call: TRBV7-9
j_call: TRBJ1-4
d_call: -
clone_size: -
cdr3_nt: TGTGCCAGCAGTTCGGTTGCGACTAATGAAAAACTGTTTTTT
cdr3_aa: CASSSVATNEKLFF

v_call: TRBV5-1
j_call: TRBJ1-1
d_call: -
clone_size: -
cdr3_nt: TGCGCCAGCAGCCGAACCGGGTCCGCTGAAGCTTTCTTT
cdr3_aa: CASSRTGSAEAFF

v_call: TRBV25-1
j_call: TRBJ2-2
d_call: -
clone_size: few
cdr3_nt: TGTGCCAGCAGGGCCCCGAACACCGGGGAGCTGTTTTTT
cdr3_aa: CASRAPNTGELFF

v_call: TRBV5-1
j_call: TRBJ2-5
d_call: -
clone_size: -
cdr3_nt: TGCGCCAGCAGCTTGGAGGGCAGGGCTCGAGGAGAGACCCAGTACTTC
cdr3_aa: CASSLEGRARGETQYF

v_call: TRBV4-3
j_call: TRBJ1-2
d_call: TRBD1
clone_size: few
cdr3_nt: TGCGCCAGCAGCCACAGGGACAGGGGCCATGGCTACACCTTC
cdr3_aa: CASSHRDRGHGYTF

v_call: TRBV11-2
j_call: TRBJ2-3
d_call: -
clone_size: -
cdr3_nt: TGTGCCACCACAGAGGGGGGGCAAGCAGATACGCAGTATTTT
cdr3_aa: CATTEGGQADTQYF

v_call: TRBV27
j_call: TRBJ2-1
d_call: TRBD2
clone_size: -
cdr3_nt: TGTGCCAGCAATACCTTGCTAGCGGGGACCAATGAGCAGTTCTTC
cdr3_aa: CASNTLLAGTNEQFF

v_call: TRBV4-2
j_call: TRBJ2-2
d_call: TRBD2
clone_size: -
cdr3_nt: TGTGCCAGCAGCCAAGTATCCGGGGCGGGAGCTACCAGAGGCGGGGAGCTGTTTTTT
cdr3_aa: CASSQVSGAGATRGGELFF

v_call: TRBV5-8
j_call: TRBJ1-4
d_call: -
clone_size: -
cdr3_nt: TGTGCCAGCAGCGGACCGGGACACCTGGGTGAAAAACTGTTTTTT
cdr3_aa: CASSGPGHLGEKLFF

v_call: TRBV7-9
j_call: TRBJ1-2
d_call: -
clone_size: -
cdr3_nt: TGTGCCAGCAGCTTTGTCGTTGGGGACCTACGCTATGGCTACACCTTC
cdr3_aa: CASSFVVGDLRYGYTF

v_call: TRBV5-1
j_call: TRBJ2-7
d_call: -
clone_size: few
cdr3_nt: TGCGCCAGCAGCTTGGACTGGCAGGGGAGAGGCGAGCAGTACTTC
cdr3_aa: CASSLDWQGRGEQYF

v_call: TRBV15
j_call: TRBJ1-2
d_call: TRBD1
clone_size: many
cdr3_nt: TGTGCCACCAGCAGAGTGACAGGGGATAACTATGGCTACACCTTC
cdr3_aa: CATSRVTGDNYGYTF

v_call: TRBV9
j_call: TRBJ2-2
d_call: TRBD2
clone_size: few
cdr3_nt: TGTGCCAGCAGCGTAGGTTCCGGGAGGGCCACCGGGGAGCTGTTTTTT
cdr3_aa: CASSVGSGRATGELFF